Listed below are T cell receptor beta chains from one sample, sequenced in a study of blood T cell repertoires in COVID-19. Sequencing used immunoSEQ multiplex PCR; TCRdb keeps in-frame clones, though not all of them. The table shows about 170,000 clones, with under 85% occurring only once. Sequencing was done on a sample of peripheral blood. Source of these receptors: a man aged 55 to 70 who had recovered from COVID-19. The conserved cysteine and the conserved F or W are not part of the CDR3 here.

v_gene: TRBV7-8; CDR3aa: ASSSSRGRNTGELF
v_gene: TRBV6-6; CDR3aa: AIHHFLALSLEKLF
v_gene: TRBV11-2; CDR3aa: ASSLVGTGSVGT
v_gene: TRBV24-1; CDR3aa: ATRHRYGYT
v_gene: TRBV9; CDR3aa: ASSVGRGADTQY
v_gene: TRBV5-4; CDR3aa: ASSYRGGNTGELF
v_gene: TRBV6-6; CDR3aa: ASRRDPAQETQY
v_gene: TRBV29-1; CDR3aa: SVGQSSGNTIY
v_gene: TRBV5-6; CDR3aa: ASSYRGDTEAF
v_gene: TRBV21-1; CDR3aa: ARGSSGGANTGELF
v_gene: TRBV5-8; CDR3aa: ASTRRTGIYGYT
v_gene: TRBV4-3; CDR3aa: ASSQGLALPSYEQY
v_gene: TRBV6-2/TRBV6-3; CDR3aa: ASSSGENEKLF
v_gene: TRBV3-1/TRBV3-2; CDR3aa: ASSPNSYEQY